The source of this T cell receptor (beta chain) is a study of CD8+ T cells in alopecia areata. Study-level background: Treated patients were given oral tofacitinib, which was dosed at 5 to 10 mg twice daily. Overall study findings and caveats: In lesional scalp, particularly from alopecia totalis/universalis, clonality was higher than in normal scalp.

Indicated treatment: oral pan-JAK inhibitor, 5-10 mg twice daily. Germline V gives CDR1 SQVTM, CDR2 ANQGSEA. Between the trimmed V and J ends, which lost 5 bases and 1 base, there was a span of 11 bases. This CDR3 has 14 amino acids. Concerning this clone itself: Its antigen is not known.

As the sequencing template, cDNA was produced by extracting RNA and reverse transcribing it. Data came from immunoSEQ multiplex PCR; TCRdb stores just in-frame clones and leaves some out. The data hold under 250,000 clones, with approximately 70% observed a single time. Specimen: CD4+ T cells sorted from blood, collected at approximately week 44, from a patient treated with tofacitinib. The J gene is TRBJ2-2, the V gene TRBV29-1; a possible D gene is TRBD2 (5 bases). This clonotype was sampled from a human donor with alopecia areata. CDR3 bases: TGCAGCGTTATCCGACGGGAGAACACCGGGGAGCTGTTTTTT. Translating gives CSVIRRENTGELFF.